This T cell receptor (beta chain) was captured by sequencing in a study of radiation and T cells in renal cell carcinoma. Libraries were prepared by immunoSEQ multiplex PCR; TCRdb keeps only in-frame clonotypes and omits some of them. Of around 76,000 clones listed, roughly 82% were seen once; the top ten hold approximately 6%. The sample's time point: blood 2 weeks post-SBRT. As for treatment: 15 Gy SBRT to primary tumor, nephrectomy 4 weeks later. Trimming removed 5 bases from V and 10 bases from J; junction bases left unmatched: 7. CDR1 is SEHNR and CDR2 is FQNEAQ in the germline V gene (reference sequence). The CDR3 is 15 amino acids.

This sequence originates from a man aged 60-69 years with renal cell carcinoma. This chain joins TRBV7-9 and TRBJ2-1; the match to TRBD2 covers 14 bases. The sample here was blood, taken from a patient whose treatment included radiotherapy and nephrectomy. The CDR3 spells CASSHGTSGSQEQFF. The CDR3 DNA is TGTGCCAGCAGCCACGGGACTAGCGGGAGTCAAGAGCAGTTCTTC.